This TCR beta chain was observed in a study of T cell repertoires in cytomegalovirus infection. General study findings and limits: The ex vivo response was dominated by HLA-C-restricted CMV-specific TCR beta clonotypes.

CDR3 length: 12 amino acids. The V and J ends lost 3 bases and 5 bases respectively, with 7 bases between them. The germline CDR1 and CDR2 sequences are SEHNR and FQNEAQ (reference sequence). The table lists this clonotype with a few counts. The antigen is unknown. A single record per CDR3 protein comes from TCRdb applying MiXCR to the reads. The top ten hold 11% to 15% of the sample, which has approximately 1,000,000 distinct CDR3 sequences, around 30% seen once. This chain connects TRBV7-9 to TRBJ1-1, with unresolved D. The input for sequencing was cultured CD8+ T cells from PBMCs, taken from culture after CMV antigen stimulation. The receptor comes from a human donor in good health (CMV status not recorded). Some clones in this sample may be carry-over from other donors' samples. The CDR3 DNA is TGTGCCAGCAGCTTGGCGAAGACTGAAGCTTTCTTT. Its protein is CASSLAKTEAFF.